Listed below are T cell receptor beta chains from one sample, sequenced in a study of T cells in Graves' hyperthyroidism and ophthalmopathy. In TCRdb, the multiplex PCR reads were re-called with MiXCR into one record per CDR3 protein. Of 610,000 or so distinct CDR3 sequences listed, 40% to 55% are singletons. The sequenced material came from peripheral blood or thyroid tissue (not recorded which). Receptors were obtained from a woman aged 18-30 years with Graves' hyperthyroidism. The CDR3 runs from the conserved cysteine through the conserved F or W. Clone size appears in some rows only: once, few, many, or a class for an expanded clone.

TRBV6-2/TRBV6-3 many CASSYGAAPTSYEQYF
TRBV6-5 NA CASSLLRDTQYF
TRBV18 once CASSPPGTGQETKYF
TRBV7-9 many CASSLGGKAAYEQYF
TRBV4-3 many CASSHTGGQSSYEQYF
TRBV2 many CASRMALAFF
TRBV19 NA CASSTHWMNTEAFF
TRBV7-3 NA CASSSPGQGGNTGELFF
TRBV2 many CASRGPPSSYEQYF
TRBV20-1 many CSASLGGLSGNTIYF
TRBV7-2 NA CASSFPRSGDTQYF
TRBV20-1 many CSARDQGREAFF
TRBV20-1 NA CSALMTGAEAFF
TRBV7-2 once CASSQDTGGEHYGYTF
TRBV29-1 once CSLWGVGSNQPQHF
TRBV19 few CATTQRESFGELFF
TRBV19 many CASSIDRELDNYGYTF
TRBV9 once CALPGDMSYEQYF
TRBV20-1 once CSARSVGAGDEGETQYF
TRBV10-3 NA CAIMTDQNLVSEAFF
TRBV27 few CASSPLTFGLRETQYF
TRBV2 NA CASSYLSSYNEQYF
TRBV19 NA CASSTGTTFRSYNEQFF
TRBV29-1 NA CSVEGQGQPQHF
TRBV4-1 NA CASSQVGLDGRNGELFF
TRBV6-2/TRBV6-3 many CASSSLGTVMGTEAFF
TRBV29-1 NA CSVHSGTGGFYEQYF
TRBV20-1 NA CSASHRQGQLQETQYF
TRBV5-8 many CASSLEGGQGTQYF
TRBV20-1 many CSARGRPLAAIYEQYF
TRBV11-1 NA CASSLARQGVLLEQFF
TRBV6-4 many CASSFTSGSTEAFF
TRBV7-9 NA CASSLIGRTGANVLTF
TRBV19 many CASSIMSGGLDTDEKLFF
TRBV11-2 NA CASTSRGSGETGELFF
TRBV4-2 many CASSQDTGANQPQHF